These T cell receptor beta chains were read from a single sample in a study of shared clonotypes between healthy human individuals. Here immunoSEQ multiplex PCR was the method, and the copy in TCRdb shows in-frame clones only, minus some. This sample has some 2,000,000 clones, with 90% to 96% found just once. Material: naive CD4+ T cells sorted from blood. The source is a man aged 18-30 years in good health. Each CDR3 is given with its conserved first and last residue.

v_call	j_call	cdr3_aa
TRBV7-2	TRBJ2-5	CASSTRFTGLAGVETQYF
TRBV2	TRBJ2-3	CASSGAITDTQYF
TRBV19	TRBJ2-3	CASSMRGLAASTDTQYF
TRBV4-2	TRBJ1-6	CASSQAGMREGNSPLHF
TRBV5-1	TRBJ2-2	CASSPGLAGVSGELFF
TRBV10-3	TRBJ2-3	CAISRTDTQYF
TRBV7-8	TRBJ2-2	CASSLGQLAPRAGELFF
TRBV5-1	TRBJ1-1	CASSFVPDSEAFF
TRBV15	TRBJ2-7	CATSRARTSETYEQYF
TRBV7-6	TRBJ2-2	CASSLITSGAHGELFF
TRBV30	TRBJ2-7	CAWSVGVTTGEQYF
TRBV4-1	TRBJ1-1	CASSKTGSKNTEAFF
TRBV28	TRBJ2-7	CASSPDRVGAYEQYF
TRBV6-1	TRBJ1-2	CASSAQSNNYGYTF
TRBV2	TRBJ1-2	CASIDGYTF
TRBV11-1	TRBJ2-7	CASSSHRGLSSYEQYF
TRBV5-4	TRBJ2-1	CASSFVSRGSNEQFF
TRBV28	TRBJ2-7	CASSLGRGREQYF
TRBV15	TRBJ2-1	CATSRARFEQFF
TRBV14	TRBJ2-7	CASSPGGYEQYF
TRBV7-3	TRBJ2-7	CASSLTVWGEQYF
TRBV5-4	TRBJ2-1	CASSGGTVLSYNEQFF
TRBV5-4	TRBJ1-6	CASSLRGAGNSPLHF
TRBV7-2	TRBJ1-5	CASSLGAFGNQPQHF
TRBV5-6	TRBJ2-7	CASSPKTVNSYEQYF
TRBV5-6	TRBJ2-5	CASSSGEWDASPRTQYF
TRBV11-2	TRBJ2-7	CASPVGGQYF
TRBV5-1	TRBJ2-3	CASSLAQGGTDTQYF
TRBV2	TRBJ2-4	CASTGLDIQYF
TRBV10-3	TRBJ1-5	CAISVIRTNQPQHF
TRBV11-3	TRBJ2-7	CASSGPGQGLRDGLSF
TRBV14	TRBJ2-7	CASSSAPQGVSYEQYF
TRBV7-6	TRBJ1-6	CASSHRDSPLHF
TRBV19	TRBJ1-1	CASRDRDTEAFF
TRBV9	TRBJ2-7	CASSVAGQGYEQYF
TRBV10-2	TRBJ2-1	CASSELRQARIYNEQFF
TRBV28	TRBJ2-7	CASSLAPDDRSYEQYF
TRBV6-1	TRBJ2-7	CASSERQGSYEQYF
TRBV30	TRBJ2-1	CAWSVSKTVAKQFF
TRBV5-8	TRBJ2-2	CASTPRDTGELFF
TRBV30	TRBJ1-5	CAWAIQSNQPQHF
TRBV5-1	TRBJ2-5	CASSFGNTKFETQYF
TRBV4-1	TRBJ1-2	CASSPGPWSNYGYTF
TRBV5-1	TRBJ2-3	CASSLDTGSDTQYF
TRBV4-1	TRBJ1-6	CASSPPRESPLHF
TRBV5-1	TRBJ2-5	CASSLGTSQETQYF
TRBV19	TRBJ2-7	CASSPAGGNEQYF
TRBV7-2	TRBJ2-3	CASSLTISTSTDTQYF
TRBV28	TRBJ1-5	CASFPGEASNQPQHF
TRBV27	TRBJ2-1	CASSLTAGLENNEQFF
TRBV18	TRBJ2-1	CASSLGQYNEQFF
TRBV6-5	TRBJ2-7	CASRPLDRDSEQYF
TRBV29-1	TRBJ2-2	CSARAAGIPGELFF
TRBV10-3	TRBJ1-1	CAISEAQNTEAFF